These 2 T cell receptor beta chains were sequenced from one sample in a study of cytotoxic CD8 clonotypes in ibrutinib-treated CLL. Produced via immunoSEQ multiplex PCR; TCRdb's table is partial and in-frame only. This table has 15,000 to 20,000 clones, about 65% appearing once. Specimen: PBMCs, collected before ibrutinib treatment. These TCRs come from a human donor with chronic lymphocytic leukemia.

The rearrangement uses TRBV6-1 and TRBJ1-1; D is perhaps TRBD1 (5 bases). Germline V gene data show CDR1 as MNHNS and CDR2 as SASEGT. This CDR3 comprises 13 residues. The germline V and J ends were trimmed by 6 bases and 3 bases, with 11 bases remaining between them. The CDR3 protein is CASSSRGDTEAFF. The CDR3 DNA sequence: TGTGCCAGCAGCTCCCGAGGGGACACTGAAGCTTTCTTT.

This clone was picked up one time. The rearrangement links TRBV18 to TRBJ2-3; D uncertain. CDR1 and CDR2 from the germline V gene are KGHSH and LQKENI. The CDR3 runs 16 residues. Trimming pared 2 bases from V and 0 bases from J, leaving 12 bases between. The DNA for the CDR3 is TGTGCCAGCTCACCAGCTTCGAGTTCCAGCACAGATACGCAGTATTTT. Residues: CASSPASSSSTDTQYF.